This entry describes one T cell receptor (beta chain). What it recognizes is unknown. This sample stems from a study of CXCR3-negative and CXCR3-positive naive CD8 T cells. Regarding the study as a whole: When CXCR3-positive naive cells were set against CXCR3-negative naive cells, the former had more hydrophobic TRB CDR3s.

CDR3 length: 16 amino acids. CDR1 and CDR2 (germline): DFQATT, SNEGSKA (reference sequence). All TRB cDNA libraries came from 5' RACE performed with UMI labels. For each CDR3 protein, TCRdb gives one entry from its re-call of the 5' RACE reads, without DNA. Reported are more than 100,000 distinct CDR3 sequences; the ten largest clones contain about 0.37%. CD45RO-CCR7+CD27+CD95- marked naive CD8+ T cells. The sample was naive CXCR3+ CD8+ T cells from blood. Subset: CD45RO-CCR7+CD27+CD95- naive CD8+ T cells expressing CXCR3 (TNR3+). The chain joins TRBV20-1 to TRBJ2-7; no DNA is available, so the TRBD2 call from TCRdb remains unchecked. The source is a human donor in good health. Some clones in this sample may be carry-over from other donors' samples. CDR3 residues: CSAREGSGGSYYEQYF.